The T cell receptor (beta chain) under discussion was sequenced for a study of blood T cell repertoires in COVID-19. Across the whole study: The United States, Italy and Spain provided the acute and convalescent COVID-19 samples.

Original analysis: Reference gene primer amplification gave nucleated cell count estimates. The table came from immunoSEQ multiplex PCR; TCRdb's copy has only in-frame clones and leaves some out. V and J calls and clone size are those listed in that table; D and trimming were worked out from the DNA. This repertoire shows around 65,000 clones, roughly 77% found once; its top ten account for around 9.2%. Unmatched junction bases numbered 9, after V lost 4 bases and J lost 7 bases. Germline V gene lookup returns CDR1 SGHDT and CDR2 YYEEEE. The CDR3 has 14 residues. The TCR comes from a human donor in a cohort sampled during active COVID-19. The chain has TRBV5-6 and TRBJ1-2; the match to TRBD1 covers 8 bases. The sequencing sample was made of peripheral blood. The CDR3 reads CASSVDRAKGGYTF. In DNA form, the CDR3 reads TGTGCCAGCAGCGTGGACAGGGCAAAAGGTGGCTACACCTTC.